These 31 T cell receptor beta chains share one sample of origin, sequenced in a study of regulatory T cells in long-lasting Graves disease. Time point of the sample: newly diagnosed GD, antithyroid drugs for less than 3 months. Isolated PBMC RNA provided the starting material for the TCR library. Libraries of TCR beta came from iRepertoire HTBI primers plus Arm-PCR of CDR3 regions. Each CDR3 protein is one row after TCRdb ran MiXCR on the multiplex PCR reads. The repertoire holds around 400,000 distinct CDR3 sequences, over 14% seen once, with about 7.6% in the top ten. This same sample was also part of a study on T cells in Graves' hyperthyroidism and ophthalmopathy.

The source material was peripheral blood mononuclear cells (PBMCs), sampled at new diagnosis, from a patient treated with antithyroid drugs. These TCRs come from a woman aged 40 to 50 with Graves disease.

This clonotype was recorded at least ten times. V is TRBV11-2 and J is TRBJ2-1; unclear D gene. The germline V gene encodes CDR1 SGHAT and CDR2 FQNNGV. CDR3 size: 15 residues. Trimming removed 4 bases from V and 5 bases from J, with 15 bases in between. CDR3 DNA: TGTGCCAGCAGCTGGAGAAGTATCCAGGACAATGAGCAGTTCTTC. Translation: CASSWRSIQDNEQFF. Complete variable domain (other parts from reference TRBV11-2 and TRBJ2-1): EAGVAQSPRYKIIEKRQSVAFWCNPISGHATLYWYQQILGQGPKLLIQFQNNGVVDDSQLPKDRFSAERLKGVDSTLKIQPAKLEDSAVYLCASSWRSIQDNEQFFGPGTRLTVL.

This clonotype was counted many times. The rearrangement uses TRBV12-3 or TRBV12-4 and TRBJ2-7, with D unresolved. CDR3 length: 12 amino acids. V lost 6 bases to trimming and J lost 0 bases, with 6 bases between them. CDR3: CASSLVSYEQYF. The CDR3 coding sequence is TGTGCCAGCAGCCTCGTCTCCTACGAGCAGTACTTC.

This clonotype occurred many times. The chain employs TRBV12-3 or TRBV12-4 and TRBJ1-3; D not resolved. V was clipped by 7 bases and J by 2 bases, with 6 bases between them. This CDR3 has 12 amino acids. The CDR3 here is CASTRTGNTIYF. As DNA, the CDR3 is TGTGCCAGCACTCGAACTGGAAACACCATATATTTT.

The chain has TRBV7-9 and TRBJ2-1; D is unresolved. Trimming shortened V by 3 bases and J by 8 bases, and 8 bases separated the two germline ends. This CDR3 contains 12 residues. From germline, CDR1 is SEHNR and CDR2 FQNEAQ (reference sequence). This chain's CDR3 is CASSFIVDEQFF. The DNA of the CDR3 is TGTGCCAGCAGCTTTATAGTGGATGAGCAGTTCTTC. Complete variable domain (other parts from reference TRBV7-9 and TRBJ2-1): DTGVSQNPRHKITKRGQNVTFRCDPISEHNRLYWYRQTLGQGPEFLTYFQNEAQLEKSRLLSDRFSAERPKGSFSTLEIQRTEQGDSAMYLCASSFIVDEQFFGPGTRLTVL.

This clonotype was seen at least ten times. The CDR3 coding sequence is TGTGCCAGTAGTATATCGGGACAGGTCTATGGCTACACCTTC. Translated: CASSISGQVYGYTF. The chain recombines TRBV19 with TRBJ1-2; 8 bases are a match to TRBD1. Per the germline V gene, CDR1 is LNHDA and CDR2 is SQIVND (reference sequence). The CDR3 spans 14 residues. The junction had 3 bases not matched to a gene; V was cut back by 2 bases and J by 4 bases.

This clonotype showed up many times. This chain's CDR3 is CASSTGGFGNEQFF. As DNA, the CDR3 is TGTGCCAGCAGCACAGGGGGGTTTGGCAATGAGCAGTTCTTC. The rearrangement uses TRBV6-2 or TRBV6-3 and TRBJ2-1, with TRBD1 matching over 8 bases. The trim removed 6 bases at V and 6 bases at J, leaving 7 bases unmatched. There are 14 residues in the CDR3. Germline assignment: CDR1 MNHEY and CDR2 SVGEGT.

This clonotype was counted a few times. CDR3 sequence reads: CASSARGQLGDGYTF. The CDR3 bases are TGTGCCAGCAGCGCCCGGGGACAGCTGGGGGATGGCTACACCTTC. V gene TRBV3-1 combines with J gene TRBJ1-2, with 7 bases matching TRBD1. This CDR3 is 15 amino acids long. Germline V lookup: CDR1 LGHDT, CDR2 YNNKEL (reference sequence). V was pared by 5 bases and J by 6 bases, with 12 bases of the junction left unmatched.

This clonotype was counted ten times or more. This chain joins TRBV10-3 and TRBJ1-2; perhaps TRBD1 as D (6 bases). V was trimmed by 0 bases and J by 1 base, leaving 15 bases between them. Germline assignment: CDR1 ENHRY and CDR2 SYGVKD. This CDR3 region has 17 residues. The CDR3 reads CAISESYRAEDNYGYTF. Here the CDR3 DNA reads TGTGCCATCAGTGAGTCATACAGGGCAGAGGATAACTATGGCTACACCTTC.

This clonotype was counted ten times or more. This chain joins TRBV12-3 or TRBV12-4 and TRBJ2-1; tentative D call: TRBD2 (6 bases). V lost 4 bases and J lost 5, with 18 bases in between. The CDR3 loop spans 16 amino acids. CDR3 in DNA: TGTGCCAGCAGTTCCCCCCCCGGGACTTCCAACAATGAGCAGTTCTTC. Amino acid sequence: CASSSPPGTSNNEQFF.

This clonotype was counted at least ten times. The J gene is TRBJ2-7, the V gene TRBV27, with 8 bases identical to TRBD2. Trimming at V came to 4 bases and at J to 3 bases, leaving 5 bases not matched to a gene. The germline gives CDR1 MNHEY, CDR2 SMNVEV (reference sequence). CDR3 length: 14 residues. This CDR3 reads CASSWAGTSYEQYF. CDR3 sequence (DNA): TGTGCCAGCAGTTGGGCCGGGACTAGCTACGAGCAGTACTTC.

This clonotype was recorded at least ten times. The chain links TRBV2 to TRBJ2-7, with 14 bases aligning to TRBD2. With 8 bases clipped from V and 6 bases from J, the junction kept 9 bases outside the gene matches. Per the germline V gene, CDR1 is SNHLY and CDR2 is FYNNEI. The CDR3 consists of 15 residues. CDR3 sequence (DNA): TGTGCCAGCGAGAGGGGGACTAGCGGGGGCCTCGAGCAGTACTTC. Amino acid sequence: CASERGTSGGLEQYF. The variable domain in full, completed from reference TRBV2 and TRBJ2-7, reads EPEVTQTPSHQVTQMGQEVILRCVPISNHLYFYWYRQILGQKVEFLVSFYNNEISEKSEIFDDQFSVERPDGSNFTLKIRSTKLEDSAMYFCASERGTSGGLEQYFGPGTRLTVT.

This clonotype was seen many times. The rearrangement joins TRBV20-1 to TRBJ2-3, with D possibly being TRBD2 (6 bases). Trimming took off 0 bases at V and 2 bases at J, with 12 bases between the two ends. The CDR3 length is 15 residues. CDR1 is DFQATT and CDR2 is SNEGSKA in the germline V gene (reference sequence). CDR3 in amino acids: CSARDWRLVTDTQYF. CDR3 coding DNA: TGCAGTGCTAGAGATTGGAGACTAGTCACAGATACGCAGTATTTT.

This clonotype was recorded many times. V is TRBV28 and J is TRBJ2-4; no clear D gene. Germline CDR1 MDHEN, CDR2 SYDVKM. V lost 3 bases to trimming and J lost 1 base, with 10 bases between them. The CDR3 is 15 residues long. CDR3 DNA sequence: TGTGCCAGCAGTTTTTACACAACGGCCAAAAACATTCAGTACTTC. Its protein is CASSFYTTAKNIQYF.

This clonotype was observed at least ten times. The rearrangement joins TRBV20-1 to TRBJ1-2; TRBD1 is a possible D gene (6 bases). The ends were cut back, 0 bases at V and 9 bases at J, with 20 bases in the middle. Germline lookup yields CDR1 DFQATT and CDR2 SNEGSKA (reference sequence). The CDR3 totals 15 residues. The CDR3 is CSARDHGGGKRSYTF. Written as DNA, the CDR3 is TGCAGTGCTAGAGATCACGGAGGGGGGAAGAGAAGCTACACCTTC.

The rearrangement uses TRBV5-5 and TRBJ1-2, with 8 nucleotides matching TRBD1. From germline, CDR1 is SGHKS and CDR2 YYEKEE (reference sequence). V shed 0 bases, J shed 5 bases, and the junction held 6 bases outside the gene matches. The length of the CDR3 is 15 residues. DNA for the CDR3: TGTGCCAGCAGCTTGGCCAAGACAGGGGAATATGGCTACACCTTC. Encoded protein: CASSLAKTGEYGYTF.

The chain combines TRBV5-6 with TRBJ2-1; D tentatively fits TRBD1 or TRBD2 (5 bases each). The CDR3 has 14 residues. The V gene's germline CDR1 is SGHDT and CDR2 YYEEEE. Trimming removed 7 bases at V and 10 bases at J, with 21 bases between. The CDR3 nucleotides read TGTGCCAGCGGGTTAGGGAGATGGGGCGCGGAGCAGTTCTTC. Amino acids: CASGLGRWGAEQFF.

The chain joins TRBV7-9 to TRBJ2-7; 14 bases align to TRBD2. The CDR3 runs 17 residues. Germline V gives CDR1 SEHNR, CDR2 FQNEAQ (reference sequence). The trim removed 6 bases at V and 0 bases at J, leaving 7 bases unmatched. CDR3 protein: CASRPGLAGASSYEQYF. CDR3 DNA sequence: TGTGCCAGCAGACCGGGACTAGCGGGAGCCAGCTCCTACGAGCAGTACTTC. Combining the CDR3 with reference TRBV7-9 and TRBJ2-7 gives the whole variable domain DTGVSQNPRHKITKRGQNVTFRCDPISEHNRLYWYRQTLGQGPEFLTYFQNEAQLEKSRLLSDRFSAERPKGSFSTLEIQRTEQGDSAMYLCASRPGLAGASSYEQYFGPGTRLTVT.

In this sample, this clonotype turned up many times. The rearrangement links TRBV11-2 to TRBJ1-2; D unresolved. Germline CDR1 SGHAT, CDR2 FQNNGV. This CDR3 is built from 13 residues. V lost 5 bases and J 5 bases, leaving 12 bases between the germline ends. The CDR3 protein is CASSTDRQYGYTF. DNA for the CDR3: TGTGCCAGCAGCACCGACCGTCAATATGGCTACACCTTC.

This clonotype was recorded at least ten times. This sequence joins TRBV12-3 or TRBV12-4 and TRBJ2-7, with 7 bases identical to TRBD1. The J segment lost 4 bases and the V segment lost 2 bases, leaving 5 bases of the junction unmatched. This CDR3 is 14 amino acids long. Here the CDR3 reads CASSLYSGGYEQYF. The CDR3 coding sequence is TGTGCCAGCAGTTTATATTCAGGGGGATACGAGCAGTACTTC.

A word on this clonotype: A much more abundant neighbour one base away suggests this may be a read error. V gene TRBV20-1 combines with J gene TRBJ2-1; a weak D match, TRBD2 (6 bases). V dropped 6 bases and J dropped 6 bases, with 18 bases sitting between them. CDR3 length: 14 residues. Germline values: CDR1 DFQATT, CDR2 SNEGSKA (reference sequence). CDR3 bases: TGCAGTGCGGGGGGTCCGGGATTGGCCAATGAGCAGTTCTTC. Protein product: CSAGGPGLANEQFF.

This clonotype was recorded many times. The genes are TRBV6-1 and TRBJ1-1; 7 bases match TRBD1. After removal of 4 bases from V and 1 base from J, the junction contained 3 bases not matched to a gene. From germline, CDR1 is MNHNS and CDR2 SASEGT. This CDR3 has 14 residues. CDR3: CASSVRQGNTEAFF. CDR3 DNA sequence: TGTGCCAGCAGTGTACGACAGGGGAACACTGAAGCTTTCTTT.

The V gene is TRBV19, the J gene TRBJ2-5; the D gene is possibly TRBD1 (6 bases). Deletions cut 9 bases from V and 4 bases from J, with 15 bases between. This CDR3 is built from 13 residues. The V gene's germline CDR1 is LNHDA and CDR2 SQIVND (reference sequence). The chain's CDR3 is CASGPGRGETQYF. CDR3 DNA sequence: TGTGCCAGCGGACCCGGCAGGGGAGAGACCCAGTACTTC. Based on the CDR3 plus reference TRBV19 and TRBJ2-5, the full variable domain is DGGITQSPKYLFRKEGQNVTLSCEQNLNHDAMYWYRQDPGQGLRLIYYSQIVNDFQKGDIAEGYSVSREKKESFPLTVTSAQKNPTAFYLCASGPGRGETQYFGPGTRLLVL.

This clonotype was observed many times. CDR3 bases: TGTGCCAGCAGCCTGCCGCTTGAGAGCGGCTCCTACAATGAGCAGTTCTTC. Its translation: CASSLPLESGSYNEQFF. The genes are TRBV13 and TRBJ2-1; D possibly corresponds to TRBD2 (5 bases). V was trimmed by 5 bases and J by 0 bases, leaving 17 bases between them. This CDR3 is built from 17 residues. Germline CDR1 and CDR2: PRHDT and FYEKMQ (reference sequence). The whole variable domain, filled in from reference TRBV13 and TRBJ2-1, reads AAGVIQSPRHLIKEKRETATLKCYPIPRHDTVYWYQQGPGQDPQFLISFYEKMQSDKGSIPDRFSAQQFSDYHSELNMSSLELGDSALYFCASSLPLESGSYNEQFFGPGTRLTVL.

This clonotype appeared many times. The chain combines TRBV7-8 with TRBJ2-3; 9 nucleotides agree with TRBD1. Trimming at V came to 5 bases and at J to 3 bases, leaving 12 bases not matched to a gene. The germline CDR1 and CDR2 sequences are SGHVS and FQNEAQ. The CDR3 covers 17 residues. CDR3 region: CASSLQLIQGATDTQYF. CDR3 nucleotides: TGTGCCAGCAGCCTTCAACTAATACAGGGGGCGACAGATACGCAGTATTTT.

This chain links TRBV7-3 with TRBJ1-2; the D gene is possibly TRBD1 (6 bases). Germline CDR1 and CDR2: SGHTA and FQGTGA. V shed 3 bases and J shed 6 bases, with 17 bases lying between them. The CDR3 contains 15 residues. The CDR3, as DNA: TGTGCCAGCAGCTTGGGGGGGGCAGGGCGTAATGGCTACACCTTC. This encodes CASSLGGAGRNGYTF.

This clonotype was recorded once. CDR3 coding DNA: TGTGCCAGCATCGGGGGAGCCCTGGGGGCCAACGTCCTGACTTTC. This translates into CASIGGALGANVLTF. The chain uses TRBV2 and TRBJ2-6; possible D gene TRBD2, 6 bases. Germline CDR1 and CDR2: SNHLY and FYNNEI. CDR3 size: 15 residues. V lost 7 bases, J lost 4 bases, and 14 bases lay in between.

The table lists this clonotype with a count of one. The gene calls are TRBV5-5 and TRBJ2-3, with a tentative D call TRBD2 (7 bases). The better agreement between TRBJ2-7 and the DNA end casts doubt on the J call. The CDR3 is 17 amino acids. Germline CDR1 and CDR2: SGHKS and YYEKEE (reference sequence). CDR3 sequence: CASSLVGGRTETYEQYF. CDR3 bases: TGTGCCAGCAGCTTGGTGGGGGGGCGAACTGAGACCTACGAGCAGTACTTC.

This clonotype was detected a few times. The DNA for the CDR3 is TGTGCCAGCTCACCAGGGATGGGGTACGAGCAGTACTTC. Translated, it gives CASSPGMGYEQYF. The chain employs TRBV18 and TRBJ2-7; D gene unclear. Germline CDR1 KGHSH, CDR2 LQKENI. CDR3 size: 13 residues. Deletions cut 2 bases from V and 4 bases from J, with 9 bases between.

This clonotype was counted many times. The chain uses TRBV12-3 or TRBV12-4 and TRBJ2-6; TRBD2 matches 8 bases. The V and J ends lost 5 bases and 3 bases, in that order; junction bases with no gene match: 9. CDR3 length: 17 amino acids. For the CDR3, the DNA is TGTGCCAGCAGTCCTCCGGGGGGGCGTTTTGGGGCCAACGTCCTGACTTTC. It is translated as CASSPPGGRFGANVLTF.

This clonotype was observed a handful of times. The chain uses TRBV20-1 and TRBJ1-1, with D perhaps TRBD1 (5 bases). Germline values: CDR1 DFQATT, CDR2 SNEGSKA (reference sequence). The ends were cut back, 2 bases at V and 4 bases at J, with 8 bases in the middle. This CDR3 is built from 12 residues. DNA for the CDR3: TGCAGTGCTAGATTCGGGGGCACTGAAGCTTTCTTT. Its translation is CSARFGGTEAFF.

Details on this clonotype: The junction departs from the called germline gene at one end, perhaps through a read error. V is TRBV28 and J is TRBJ1-5, with a possible D match to TRBD1 (5 bases). The CDR3 runs 14 residues. Germline CDR1 reads MDHEN; CDR2 reads SYDVKM. The CDR3 here is CAGSPTGFNQPQHF. DNA for the CDR3: TGTGCCGGCAGTCCCACAGGATTCAATCAGCCCCAGCATTTT.